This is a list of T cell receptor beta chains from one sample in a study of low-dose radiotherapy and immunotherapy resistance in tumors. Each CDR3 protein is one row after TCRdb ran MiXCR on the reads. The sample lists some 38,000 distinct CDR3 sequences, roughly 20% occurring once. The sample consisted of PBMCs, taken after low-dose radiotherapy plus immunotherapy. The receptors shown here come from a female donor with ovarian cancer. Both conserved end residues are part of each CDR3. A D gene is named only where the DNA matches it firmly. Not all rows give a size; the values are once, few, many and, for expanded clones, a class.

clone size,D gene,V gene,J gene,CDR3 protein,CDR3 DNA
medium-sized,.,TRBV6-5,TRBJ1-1,CASSHPASTEAFF,TGTGCCAGCAGCCACCCAGCCAGCACTGAAGCTTTCTTT
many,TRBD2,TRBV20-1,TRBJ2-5,CSADRRAGGIIQETQYF,TGCAGTGCCGACCGCAGGGCGGGGGGTATTATCCAAGAGACCCAGTACTTC
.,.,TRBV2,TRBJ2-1,CASRAASGEQFF,TGTGCCAGCAGGGCGGCGTCAGGTGAGCAGTTCTTC
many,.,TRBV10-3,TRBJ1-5,CAISGGQGVGQPQHF,TGTGCCATCAGTGGTGGTCAAGGGGTGGGTCAGCCCCAGCATTTT
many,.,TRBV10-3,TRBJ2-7,CAISAVTVGGYEQYF,TGTGCCATCAGTGCAGTGACAGTGGGGGGCTACGAGCAGTACTTC
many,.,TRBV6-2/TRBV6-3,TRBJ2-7,CASSEASKGGEQYF,TGTGCCAGCAGTGAAGCGAGTAAAGGGGGCGAGCAGTACTTC
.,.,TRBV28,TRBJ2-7,CASTSFSSYEQYF,TGTGCCAGCACATCCTTCAGCTCCTACGAGCAGTACTTC
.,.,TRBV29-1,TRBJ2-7,CSVEVAYEQYF,TGCAGCGTTGAAGTTGCCTACGAGCAGTACTTC
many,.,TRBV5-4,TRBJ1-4,CASSLGTGEKLFF,TGTGCCAGCAGCTTGGGTACAGGAGAAAAACTGTTTTTT
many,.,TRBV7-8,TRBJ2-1,CASSLGRRTYNEQFF,TGTGCCAGCAGCTTAGGACGGAGGACCTACAATGAGCAGTTCTTC
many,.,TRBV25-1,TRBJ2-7,CASSEGDTYEQYF,TGTGCCAGCAGTGAAGGGGACACCTACGAGCAGTACTTC
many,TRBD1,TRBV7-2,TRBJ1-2,CASSQGQGMDYGYTF,TGTGCCAGCAGCCAGGGACAGGGGATGGACTATGGCTACACCTTC
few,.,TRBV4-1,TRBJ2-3,CASSLLYTDTQYF,TGCGCCAGCAGCTTGCTATACACAGATACGCAGTATTTT
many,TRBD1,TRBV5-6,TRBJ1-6,CASSRGTVNSPLHF,TGTGCCAGCAGCAGGGGGACAGTTAATTCACCCCTCCACTTT
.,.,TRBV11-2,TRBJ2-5,CASSSLEASLQETQYF,TGTGCCAGCAGCAGCTTAGAAGCCAGCTTACAAGAGACCCAGTACTTC
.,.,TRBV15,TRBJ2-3,CATSRDRAGLPDTQYF,TGTGCCACCAGCAGAGATAGGGCGGGACTTCCAGATACGCAGTATTTT
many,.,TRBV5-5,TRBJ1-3,CASSSLPWGAGNTIYF,TGTGCCAGCAGCTCCCTGCCTTGGGGTGCTGGAAACACCATATATTTT
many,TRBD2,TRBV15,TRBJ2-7,CATSRDSLAAGVSYEQYF,TGTGCCACCAGCAGAGATTCCCTAGCGGCAGGCGTATCCTACGAGCAGTACTTC
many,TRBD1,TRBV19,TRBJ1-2,CASSIPQDRLYGYTF,TGTGCCAGTAGTATCCCCCAGGACAGGTTGTATGGCTACACCTTC
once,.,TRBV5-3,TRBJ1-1,CASSFTRARLGTEAFF,TGTGCCAGCAGCTTTACAAGGGCGCGGTTGGGCACTGAAGCTTTCTTT
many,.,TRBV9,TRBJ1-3,CASSGKASGNTIYF,TGTGCCAGCAGTGGAAAGGCCTCTGGAAACACCATATATTTT
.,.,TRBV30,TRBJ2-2,CAWNGGRGGELFF,TGTGCCTGGAATGGGGGCCGCGGGGGGGAGCTGTTTTTT
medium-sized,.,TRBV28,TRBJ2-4,CASSLQGENIQYF,TGTGCCAGCAGTTTGCAGGGCGAAAACATTCAGTACTTC
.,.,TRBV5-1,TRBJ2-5,CASSFYICSARGGDRTETQYF,.
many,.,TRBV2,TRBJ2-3,CASSDGRDTQYF,TGTGCCAGCAGTGACGGTAGAGATACGCAGTATTTT
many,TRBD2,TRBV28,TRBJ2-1,CAGQSTSGFNEQFF,TGTGCCGGCCAAAGTACTAGCGGGTTCAATGAGCAGTTCTTC
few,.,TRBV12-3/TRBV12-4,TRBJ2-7,CASSLGGEQYF,TGTGCCAGCAGTCTGGGTGGCGAGCAGTACTTC
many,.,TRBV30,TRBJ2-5,CAWSAQGGTQYF,TGTGCCTGGAGTGCACAAGGAGGGACCCAGTACTTC
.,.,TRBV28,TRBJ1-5,CASVKLSNQPQHF,TGTGCCAGCGTCAAGTTGAGCAATCAGCCCCAGCATTTT
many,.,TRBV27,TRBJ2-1,CASSPRIRTSYNEQFF,TGTGCCAGCAGTCCCCGGATCAGGACCTCCTACAATGAGCAGTTCTTC
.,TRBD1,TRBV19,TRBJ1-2,CASSMPGQGGGYGYTF,TGTGCCAGTAGTATGCCCGGACAGGGGGGCGGCTATGGCTACACCTTC
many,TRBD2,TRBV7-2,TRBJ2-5,CASSWLGGGETQYF,TGTGCCAGCAGCTGGCTGGGGGGAGGGGAGACCCAGTACTTC
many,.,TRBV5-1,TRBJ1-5,CASSLESNQPQHF,TGCGCCAGCAGCTTGGAAAGCAATCAGCCCCAGCATTTT
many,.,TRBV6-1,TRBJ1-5,CASWGYFNQPQHF,TGTGCCAGCTGGGGCTACTTCAATCAGCCCCAGCATTTT
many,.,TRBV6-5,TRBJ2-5,CASTLRMGQETQYF,TGTGCCAGCACTCTTCGTATGGGCCAAGAGACCCAGTACTTC
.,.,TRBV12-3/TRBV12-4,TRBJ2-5,CASSLAGAASRETQYF,TGTGCCAGCAGTTTAGCGGGTGCGGCTAGCCGAGAGACCCAGTACTTC